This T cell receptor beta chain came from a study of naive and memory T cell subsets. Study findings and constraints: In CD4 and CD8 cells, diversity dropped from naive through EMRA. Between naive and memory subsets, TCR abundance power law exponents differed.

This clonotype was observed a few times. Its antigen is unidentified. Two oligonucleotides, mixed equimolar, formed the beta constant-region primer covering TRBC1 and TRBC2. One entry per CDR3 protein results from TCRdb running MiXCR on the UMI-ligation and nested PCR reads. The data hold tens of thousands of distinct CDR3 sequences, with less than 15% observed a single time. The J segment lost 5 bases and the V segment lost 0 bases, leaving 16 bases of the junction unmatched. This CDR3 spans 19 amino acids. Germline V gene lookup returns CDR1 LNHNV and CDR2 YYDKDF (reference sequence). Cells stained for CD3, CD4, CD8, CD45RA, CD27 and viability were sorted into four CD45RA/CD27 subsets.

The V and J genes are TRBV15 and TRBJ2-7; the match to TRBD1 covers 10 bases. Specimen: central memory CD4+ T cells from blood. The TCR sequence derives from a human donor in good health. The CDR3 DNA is TGTGCCACCAGCAGAGAAGACCCCCGGGACAGGGGATTTCAGGACGAGCAGTACTTC. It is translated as CATSREDPRDRGFQDEQYF.